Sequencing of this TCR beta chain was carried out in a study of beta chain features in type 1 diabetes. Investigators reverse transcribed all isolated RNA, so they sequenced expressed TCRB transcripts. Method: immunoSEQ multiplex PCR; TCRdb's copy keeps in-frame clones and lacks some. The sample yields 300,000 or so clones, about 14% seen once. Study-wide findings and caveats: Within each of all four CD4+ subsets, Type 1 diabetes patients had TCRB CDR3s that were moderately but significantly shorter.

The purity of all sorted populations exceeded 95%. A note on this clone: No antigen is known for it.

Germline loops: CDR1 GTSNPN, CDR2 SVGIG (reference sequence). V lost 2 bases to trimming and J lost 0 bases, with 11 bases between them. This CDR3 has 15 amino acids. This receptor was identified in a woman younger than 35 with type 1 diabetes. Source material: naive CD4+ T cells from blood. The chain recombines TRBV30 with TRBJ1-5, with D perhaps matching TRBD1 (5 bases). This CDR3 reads CAWSRGSASNQPQHF. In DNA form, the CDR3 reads TGTGCCTGGAGTAGGGGTTCGGCTAGCAATCAGCCCCAGCATTTT. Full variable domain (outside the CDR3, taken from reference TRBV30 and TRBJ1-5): SQTIHQWPATLVQPVGSPLSLECTVEGTSNPNLYWYRQAAGRGLQLLFYSVGIGQISSEVPQNLSASRPQDRQFILSSKKLLLSDSGFYLCAWSRGSASNQPQHFGDGTRLSIL.